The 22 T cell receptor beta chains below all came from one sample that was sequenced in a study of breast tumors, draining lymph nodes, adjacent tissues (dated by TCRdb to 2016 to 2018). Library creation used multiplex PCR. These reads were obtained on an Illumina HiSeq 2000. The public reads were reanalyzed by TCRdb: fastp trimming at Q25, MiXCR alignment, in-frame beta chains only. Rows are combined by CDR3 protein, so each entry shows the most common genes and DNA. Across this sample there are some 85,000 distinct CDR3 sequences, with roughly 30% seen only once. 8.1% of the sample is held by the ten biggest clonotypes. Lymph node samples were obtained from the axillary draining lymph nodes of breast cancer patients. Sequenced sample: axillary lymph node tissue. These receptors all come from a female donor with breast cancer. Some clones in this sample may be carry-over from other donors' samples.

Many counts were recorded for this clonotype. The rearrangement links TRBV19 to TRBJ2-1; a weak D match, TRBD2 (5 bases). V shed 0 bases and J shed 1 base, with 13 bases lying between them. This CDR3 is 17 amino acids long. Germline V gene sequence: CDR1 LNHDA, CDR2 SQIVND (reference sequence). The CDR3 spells CASSIDLHTGSYNEQFF. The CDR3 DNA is TGTGCCAGTAGTATAGATCTCCATACGGGATCCTACAATGAGCAGTTCTTC. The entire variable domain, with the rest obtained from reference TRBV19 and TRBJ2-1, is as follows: DGGITQSPKYLFRKEGQNVTLSCEQNLNHDAMYWYRQDPGQGLRLIYYSQIVNDFQKGDIAEGYSVSREKKESFPLTVTSAQKNPTAFYLCASSIDLHTGSYNEQFFGPGTRLTVL.

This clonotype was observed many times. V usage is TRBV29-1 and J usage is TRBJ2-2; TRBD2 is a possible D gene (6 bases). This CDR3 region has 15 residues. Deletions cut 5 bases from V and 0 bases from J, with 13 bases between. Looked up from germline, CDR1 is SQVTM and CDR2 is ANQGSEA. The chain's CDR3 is CSVFASDTNTGELFF. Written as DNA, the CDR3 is TGCAGCGTTTTTGCTAGCGACACGAACACCGGGGAGCTGTTTTTT.

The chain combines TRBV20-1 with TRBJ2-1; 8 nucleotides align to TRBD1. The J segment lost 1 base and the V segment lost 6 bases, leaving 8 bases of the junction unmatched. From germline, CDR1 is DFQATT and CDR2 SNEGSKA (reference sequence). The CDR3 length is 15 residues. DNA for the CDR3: TGCAGTGCGACCACCCGGACAGGGTCCTACAATGAGCAGTTCTTC. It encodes CSATTRTGSYNEQFF.

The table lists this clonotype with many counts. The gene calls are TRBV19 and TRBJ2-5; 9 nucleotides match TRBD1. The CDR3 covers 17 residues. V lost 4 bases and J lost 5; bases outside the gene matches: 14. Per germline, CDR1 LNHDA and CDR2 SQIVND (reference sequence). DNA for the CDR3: TGTGCCAGTAGTACGGGACAGGGAAGGTGGGTCAAGGAGACCCAGTACTTC. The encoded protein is CASSTGQGRWVKETQYF.

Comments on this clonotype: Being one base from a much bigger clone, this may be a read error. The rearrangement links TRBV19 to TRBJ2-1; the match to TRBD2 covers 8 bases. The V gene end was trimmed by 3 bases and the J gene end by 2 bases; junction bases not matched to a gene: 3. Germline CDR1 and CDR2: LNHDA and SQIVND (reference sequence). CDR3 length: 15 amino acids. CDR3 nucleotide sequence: TGTGCCAGTAGTATTGGGCGGGGGGCCTACAATGAGCAGTTCTTC. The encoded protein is CASSIGRGAYNEQFF. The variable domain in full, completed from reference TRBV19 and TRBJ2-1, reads DGGITQSPKYLFRKEGQNVTLSCEQNLNHDAMYWYRQDPGQGLRLIYYSQIVNDFQKGDIAEGYSVSREKKESFPLTVTSAQKNPTAFYLCASSIGRGAYNEQFFGPGTRLTVL.

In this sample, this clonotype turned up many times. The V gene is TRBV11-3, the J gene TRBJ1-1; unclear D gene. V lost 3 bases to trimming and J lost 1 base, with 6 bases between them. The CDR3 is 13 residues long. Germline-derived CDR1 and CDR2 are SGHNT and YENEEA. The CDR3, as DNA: TGTGCCAGCAGCTTCCAGAGGAACACTGAAGCTTTCTTT. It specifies CASSFQRNTEAFF.

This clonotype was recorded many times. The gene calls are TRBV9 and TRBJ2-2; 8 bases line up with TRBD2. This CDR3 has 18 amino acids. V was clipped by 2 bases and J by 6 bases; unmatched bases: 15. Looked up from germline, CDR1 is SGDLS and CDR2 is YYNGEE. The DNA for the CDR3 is TGTGCCAGCAGCGTGGGTAAGGCGGGAGGTTTCACGTCCGGGGAGCTGTTTTTT. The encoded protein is CASSVGKAGGFTSGELFF.

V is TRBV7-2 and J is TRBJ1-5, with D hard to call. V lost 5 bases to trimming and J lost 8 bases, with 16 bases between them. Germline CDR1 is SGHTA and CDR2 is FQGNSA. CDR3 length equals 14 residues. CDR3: CASSLVGGSKPQHF. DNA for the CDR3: TGTGCCAGCAGCCTCGTGGGTGGGTCAAAGCCCCAGCATTTT.

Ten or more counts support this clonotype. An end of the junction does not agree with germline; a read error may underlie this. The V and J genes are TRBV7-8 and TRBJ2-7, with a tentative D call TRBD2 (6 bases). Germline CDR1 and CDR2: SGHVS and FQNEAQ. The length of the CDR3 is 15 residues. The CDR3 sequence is CASRLAEGLSYEQYF. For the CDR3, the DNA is TGTGCCAGCAGGTTAGCGGAGGGACTCTCCTACGAGCAGTACTTC.

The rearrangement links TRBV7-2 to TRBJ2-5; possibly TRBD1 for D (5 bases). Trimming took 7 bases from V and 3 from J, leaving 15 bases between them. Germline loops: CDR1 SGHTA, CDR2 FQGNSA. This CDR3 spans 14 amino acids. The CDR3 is CASTSGHKKETQYF. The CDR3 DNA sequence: TGTGCCAGCACCTCAGGACATAAGAAAGAGACCCAGTACTTC.

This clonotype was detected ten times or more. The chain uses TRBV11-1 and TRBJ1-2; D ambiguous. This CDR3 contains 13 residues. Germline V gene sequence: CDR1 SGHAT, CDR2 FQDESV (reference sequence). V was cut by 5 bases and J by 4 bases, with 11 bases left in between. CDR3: CASSLRRGYGYTF. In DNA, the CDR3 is TGTGCCAGCAGCCTCAGGCGGGGCTATGGCTACACCTTC.

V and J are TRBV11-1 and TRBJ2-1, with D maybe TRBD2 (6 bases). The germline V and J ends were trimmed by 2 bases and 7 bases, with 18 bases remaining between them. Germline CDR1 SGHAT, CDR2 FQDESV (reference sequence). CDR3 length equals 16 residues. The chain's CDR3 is CASSLRYSGGVNEQFF. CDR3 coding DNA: TGTGCCAGCAGCTTAAGATACAGCGGAGGGGTTAATGAGCAGTTCTTC.

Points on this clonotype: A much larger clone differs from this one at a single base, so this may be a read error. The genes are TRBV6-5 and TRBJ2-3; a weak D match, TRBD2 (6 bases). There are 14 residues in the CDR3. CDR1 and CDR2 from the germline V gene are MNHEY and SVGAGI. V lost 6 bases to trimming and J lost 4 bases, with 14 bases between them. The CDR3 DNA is TGTGCCAGCAGGCGGGGTGAGGGCCCAGATACGCAGTATTTT. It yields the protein CASRRGEGPDTQYF.

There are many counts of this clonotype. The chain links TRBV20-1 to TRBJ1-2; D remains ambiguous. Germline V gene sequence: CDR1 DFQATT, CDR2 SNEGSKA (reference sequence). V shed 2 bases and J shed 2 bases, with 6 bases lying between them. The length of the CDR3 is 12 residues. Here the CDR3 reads CSARTVNYGYTF. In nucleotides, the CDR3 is TGCAGTGCTAGAACAGTCAACTATGGCTACACCTTC.

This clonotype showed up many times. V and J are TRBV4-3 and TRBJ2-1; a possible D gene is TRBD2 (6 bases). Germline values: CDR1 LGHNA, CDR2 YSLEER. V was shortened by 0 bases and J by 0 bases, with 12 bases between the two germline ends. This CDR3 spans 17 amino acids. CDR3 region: CASSQDPAGSSYNEQFF. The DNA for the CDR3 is TGCGCCAGCAGCCAAGATCCCGCGGGAAGCTCCTACAATGAGCAGTTCTTC.

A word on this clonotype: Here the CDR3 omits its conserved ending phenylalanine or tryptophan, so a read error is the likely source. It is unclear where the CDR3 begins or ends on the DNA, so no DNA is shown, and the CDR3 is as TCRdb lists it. The CDR3: CATSEGGRGTSIGRSS. The V call is TRBV24-1, the J call TRBJ2-1; TRBD1 is the table's D call and was not checked against the DNA. Germline V lookup: CDR1 KGHDR, CDR2 SFDVKD. The CDR3 is 16 residues long, counting both termini.

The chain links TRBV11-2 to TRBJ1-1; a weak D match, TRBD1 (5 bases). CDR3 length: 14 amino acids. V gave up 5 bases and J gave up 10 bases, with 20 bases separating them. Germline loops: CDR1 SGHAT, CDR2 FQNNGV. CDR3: CASSGPRGTSAAFF. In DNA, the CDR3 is TGTGCCAGCAGCGGCCCGCGTGGGACGTCCGCAGCTTTCTTT.

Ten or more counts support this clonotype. The CDR3 nucleotides are TGTGCCAGCAGCTTAGGGGACAGGGTTGAGGAAAAACTGTTTTTT. Protein sequence: CASSLGDRVEEKLFF. The chain is built from TRBV7-2 and TRBJ1-4, with 9 bases lining up with TRBD1. CDR1 is SGHTA, CDR2 FQGNSA, per germline. The CDR3 totals 15 residues. V dropped 1 base and J dropped 8; count of bases not matched to a gene: 5.

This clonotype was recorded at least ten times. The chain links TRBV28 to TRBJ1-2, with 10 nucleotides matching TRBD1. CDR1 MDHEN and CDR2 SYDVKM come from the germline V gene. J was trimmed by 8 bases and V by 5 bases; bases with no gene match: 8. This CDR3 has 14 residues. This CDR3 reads CASSITGTGVGYTF. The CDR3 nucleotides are TGTGCCAGCAGTATTACCGGGACAGGGGTGGGCTACACCTTC.

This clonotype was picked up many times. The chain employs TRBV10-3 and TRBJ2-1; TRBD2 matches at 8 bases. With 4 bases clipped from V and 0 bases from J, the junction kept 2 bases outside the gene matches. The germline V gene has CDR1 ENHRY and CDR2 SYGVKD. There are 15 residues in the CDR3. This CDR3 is CAISASGSSYNEQFF. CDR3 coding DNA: TGTGCCATCAGTGCCAGCGGGAGCTCCTACAATGAGCAGTTCTTC.

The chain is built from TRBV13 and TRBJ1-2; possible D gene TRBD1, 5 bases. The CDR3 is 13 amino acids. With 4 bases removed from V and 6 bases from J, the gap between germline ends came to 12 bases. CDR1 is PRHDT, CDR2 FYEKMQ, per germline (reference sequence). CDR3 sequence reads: CASSSVGGNGYTF. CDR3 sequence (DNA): TGTGCCAGCAGCTCCGTTGGGGGGAATGGCTACACCTTC. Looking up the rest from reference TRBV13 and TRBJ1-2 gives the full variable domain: AAGVIQSPRHLIKEKRETATLKCYPIPRHDTVYWYQQGPGQDPQFLISFYEKMQSDKGSIPDRFSAQQFSDYHSELNMSSLELGDSALYFCASSSVGGNGYTFGSGTRLTVV.

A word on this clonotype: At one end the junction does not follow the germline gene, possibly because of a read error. The CDR3 coding sequence is TGCGCCTGGGGGACTCCTTTAGCCAAAAACATTCAGTACTTC. Translated, it gives CAWGTPLAKNIQYF. The V and J genes are TRBV30 and TRBJ2-4; weak D call: TRBD2 (6 bases). The CDR3 has 14 amino acids. From germline, CDR1 is GTSNPN and CDR2 SVGIG (reference sequence).